This TCR beta chain was obtained from a study of shared T cell receptors in the human thymus. The germline CDR1 and CDR2 sequences are GTSNPN and SVGIG (reference sequence). The CDR3 runs 18 residues. V was clipped by 5 bases and J by 0 bases, with 22 bases between them. Libraries were prepared by immunoSEQ multiplex PCR; TCRdb keeps only in-frame clonotypes and omits some of them. The sample has approximately 580,000 clones, approximately 78% seen once. These data were likewise used in another study, on human thymus T cells. As that report states: Surgeons resected thymus tissue during corrective heart surgery. Both thymic and peripheral blood repertoires showed apparently biased V and J usage. Related studies found that unrelated individuals share highly overlapping thymic repertoires.

Sequencing used thymocytes. This receptor was taken from a boy in the first two years of life with a congenital heart defect. This chain links TRBV30 with TRBJ1-4; maybe TRBD1 (6 bases). The CDR3 bases are TGTGCCTGGGCCCAAAGGGACATAAGGAACGCAACTAATGAAAAACTGTTTTTT. Amino acid sequence: CAWAQRDIRNATNEKLFF. The entire variable domain, with the rest obtained from reference TRBV30 and TRBJ1-4, is as follows: SQTIHQWPATLVQPVGSPLSLECTVEGTSNPNLYWYRQAAGRGLQLLFYSVGIGQISSEVPQNLSASRPQDRQFILSSKKLLLSDSGFYLCAWAQRDIRNATNEKLFFGSGTQLSVL.